These T cell receptor beta chains were read from a single sample in a study of T cell responses to AZD1222 COVID-19 vaccine. Some clones are missing from TCRdb's copy, which holds only in-frame ones; the method was immunoSEQ multiplex PCR. The sample contains 100,000 to 150,000 clones, roughly 92% of which appear only once. The material was peripheral blood, obtained 28 days after the second AZD1222 dose. These receptor sequences come from an adult who received the AZD1222 COVID-19 vaccine. Both conserved end residues are trimmed from each CDR3. The order of the fields is V gene, CDR3 protein.

TRBV9 | ASSLTGVRGFNEQF
TRBV7-6 | ASSLAPRGVGTGGEKLF
TRBV28 | ASSMTGVKENSPLH
TRBV12-1 | ASLGPTEDPPPVGNTIY
TRBV3-1/TRBV3-2 | ASRKTGGNEQF
TRBV6-5 | ASSSQEEANYGYT
TRBV12-2 | ASRLVRQGANYGYT
TRBV7-3 | ASSLTSLERSSTDTQY
TRBV18 | ASSPRRQETDTQY
TRBV10-3 | AAGAREANQPQH
TRBV2 | ASRHREAETQY
TRBV19 | ASSMEAGGPRNIQY
TRBV19 | ASSGQANTGELF
TRBV9 | ASSVARGAYFTDTQY
TRBV7-8 | ASSLLGGGLAAQETQY
TRBV21-1 | ASSKDTDNLNTGELF
TRBV5-1 | ASSPLRGGYT
TRBV28 | ASSPHSGTGELF
TRBV28 | ASSPSGQLNQPQH
TRBV19 | ASSTLTGIGEKLF
TRBV6-5 | ASSYSRGAQETQY
TRBV25-1 | ASSDYARGPNTEAF
TRBV6-1 | ASSDRGHVYEQY
TRBV19 | ASSTAGGLNEKLF
TRBV12-3/TRBV12-4 | ASTLGLEQF
TRBV6-2/TRBV6-3 | ASSYGQGGSPLH
TRBV3-1/TRBV3-2 | ASSPGLSSYSGNTIY
TRBV30 | AWRARGQNTGELF
TRBV3-1/TRBV3-2 | ASSLRDGSPNEQF
TRBV11-3 | ASSSGLAGTQF
TRBV11-2 | ASSLGPDRNTGELF
TRBV6-5 | ASSYGRSTEAF
TRBV11-3 | ASSLPLPGQGDSPLH
TRBV27 | ASKTGVQPQH
TRBV5-3 | ARSLLNGTGVDEQF
TRBV5-1 | ASSSGWGNTIY
TRBV7-2 | ASSFRGSGSAGELF
TRBV7-9 | ASSLPDRAYEQY
TRBV4-2 | ASSQKLSGRAGGELF
TRBV19 | ASSPSYGYT
TRBV28 | ASTLGPGATYEQY
TRBV11-3 | ASSPRGWTGELF
TRBV6-6 | ASSYLSSGKETQY
TRBV7-2 | ASKRPGGLAEAF
TRBV6-5 | ASRNPTGEDQPQH
TRBV5-1 | ASSLDRAGNTIY
TRBV27 | ASSSSLNYGYT
TRBV19 | ASSTYKTGELF